This is a list of T cell receptor beta chains from one sample in a study of regulatory T cells in long-lasting Graves disease. TCRdb reprocessed the multiplex PCR reads with MiXCR, giving one entry per CDR3 protein. Found here are about 470,000 distinct CDR3 sequences, 15% to 20% of them singletons; the top ten hold 12%. These records were also assigned to another study, of T cells in Graves' hyperthyroidism and ophthalmopathy.

This sample comprised peripheral blood mononuclear cells (PBMCs), obtained at new diagnosis, from a patient treated with antithyroid drugs. These receptors were obtained from a man aged 40-50 years with Graves disease. CDR3s include the opening cysteine and the closing phenylalanine or tryptophan. A D gene is named only where the DNA matches it firmly. Expanded clones get a size class; other rows say once, few or many, or leave the size out.

v_gene,d_gene,j_gene,abundance,CDR3nt,CDR3aa
TRBV7-9,TRBD1,TRBJ1-2,many,TGTGCCAGCACCGCAGGGGGGGGCTGGTTCAACGGCTACACCTTC,CASTAGGGWFNGYTF
TRBV6-5,.,TRBJ2-2,few,TGTGCCAGCAGTTTGATCCGGGAGTCCGGGGAGCTGTTTTTT,CASSLIRESGELFF
TRBV24-1,TRBD2,TRBJ2-3,few,TGTGCCACCAGTAACAACGGGGGGAAGACAGATACGCAGTATTTT,CATSNNGGKTDTQYF
TRBV15,.,TRBJ1-1,few,TGTGCCACCAGCAGAGATCGGAGGTCGAACACTGAAGCTTTCTTT,CATSRDRRSNTEAFF
TRBV30,TRBD2,TRBJ2-2,many,TGTGCCTGGAGTGTACCGCCTTTAGCGGGAGTATACTCAGGGGAGCTGTTTTTT,CAWSVPPLAGVYSGELFF
TRBV29-1,TRBD2,TRBJ2-2,many,TGCAGCGTTGAACTTCGCGGGAGGGCCCCCGGGGAGCTGTTTTTT,CSVELRGRAPGELFF
TRBV6-1,TRBD1,TRBJ2-7,many,TGTGCCAAGTCCCCGAGGGGGCCCTCTCGGGAGCAGTACTTC,CAKSPRGPSREQYF
TRBV20-1,.,TRBJ1-5,many,TGCAGTGCTAGAGATAGCACTCAGCCCCAGCATTTT,CSARDSTQPQHF
TRBV5-1,.,TRBJ2-7,.,TGCGCCAGCCGGATGGCAGGGGGGGACGAGCAGTACTTC,CASRMAGGDEQYF
TRBV19,TRBD1,TRBJ2-1,.,TGTGCCAGTAGTACGAGGACAGGGGTTAACAATGAGCAGTTCTTC,CASSTRTGVNNEQFF
TRBV7-7,TRBD2,TRBJ2-1,many,TGTGCTAGCAGCCCTGGACTAGCGGGAGCGGGCGAGCAGTTCTTC,CASSPGLAGAGEQFF
TRBV12-3/TRBV12-4,.,TRBJ1-1,many,TGTGCCAGCAGTCTCATAGGATACCGTCCGAACACTGAAGCTTTCTTT,CASSLIGYRPNTEAFF
TRBV6-1,TRBD1,TRBJ2-7,many,TGTGCCAGCAGGACCGGGACAGGGTACGAGCAGTACTTC,CASRTGTGYEQYF
TRBV28,.,TRBJ2-1,once,TGTGCCAGCAGTTTAGGGGAAGGCCGGGGGGAGCAGTTCTTC,CASSLGEGRGEQFF
TRBV2,.,TRBJ1-5,few,TGTGCCAGCAGTGAATCATACCCCATGGACGGTCAGCCCCAGCATTTT,CASSESYPMDGQPQHF
TRBV18,.,TRBJ1-4,many,TGTGCCAGCTCACCACCCCAAGAAAAACTGTTTTTT,CASSPPQEKLFF
TRBV12-3/TRBV12-4,.,TRBJ2-2,many,TGTGCCAGCAGTCCCCGGTTGAGCGGGGAGCTGTTTTTT,CASSPRLSGELFF